Below are 27 T cell receptor beta chains sequenced from a single sample in a study of blood T cell repertoires in COVID-19. TCRdb keeps only in-frame clones here, not all; method: immunoSEQ multiplex PCR. The data contain 200,000 to 300,000 clones, 85% of them seen just once; the ten biggest clones take up around 6.5%. The source material was peripheral blood. These TCRs come from a woman aged 55-69 years with active or convalescent COVID-19.

The chain carries TRBV14 and TRBJ1-2; perhaps TRBD1 as D (6 bases). Looked up from germline, CDR1 is SGHDN and CDR2 is FVKESK. The CDR3 contains 14 residues. Deletions cut 4 bases from V and 8 bases from J, with 17 bases between. The CDR3 DNA reads TGTGCCAGCAGCCGCCAAAACCAGGGGATAGGCTACACCTTC. Its translation: CASSRQNQGIGYTF.

V gene TRBV28 combines with J gene TRBJ1-6; no clear D gene. V shed 7 bases and J shed 7 bases, with 14 bases lying between them. CDR3 length equals 14 residues. Germline V CDR1 and CDR2: MDHEN, SYDVKM. CDR3 region: CASIVALANSPLHF. CDR3 nucleotides: TGTGCCAGCATCGTGGCCCTGGCCAATTCACCCCTCCACTTT.

The J gene is TRBJ1-3, the V gene TRBV7-2, with D maybe TRBD1 (6 bases). CDR3 length: 16 amino acids. The germline V and J ends were trimmed by 2 bases and 1 base, with 12 bases remaining between them. Germline assignment: CDR1 SGHTA and CDR2 FQGNSA. The CDR3 here is CASSLFGQGSGNTIYF. CDR3 bases: TGTGCCAGCAGCTTATTTGGCCAGGGGTCTGGAAACACCATATATTTT.

V gene TRBV11-2 combines with J gene TRBJ2-5; TRBD2 matches 8 bases. CDR1 and CDR2 (germline): SGHAT, FQNNGV. The CDR3 has 19 residues. V dropped 3 bases and J dropped 2; count of bases not matched to a gene: 17. The CDR3 DNA is TGTGCCAGCAGCTTCGGGGGGGGAGCTCAGGGTTTCAGACAAGAGACCCAGTACTTC. Translation: CASSFGGGAQGFRQETQYF.

This chain connects TRBV30 to TRBJ1-1; D perhaps matches TRBD1 (5 bases). This CDR3 contains 14 residues. Trimming stripped 1 base from V and 5 bases from J, with 14 bases between. Germline V CDR1 and CDR2: GTSNPN, SVGIG (reference sequence). The CDR3 nucleotides are TGTGCCTGGAGTGCCGGGCCCGGGGGGACTGAAGCTTTCTTT. The encoded protein is CAWSAGPGGTEAFF.

This clone was observed a handful of times. The chain joins TRBV6-1 to TRBJ1-3; tentative D call: TRBD1 (5 bases). V was pared by 2 bases and J by 2 bases, with 7 bases between. The germline V gene encodes CDR1 MNHNS and CDR2 SASEGT. This CDR3 contains 14 residues. The CDR3 loop is CASSETTAGNTIYF. CDR3 bases: TGTGCCAGCAGTGAAACGACAGCTGGAAACACCATATATTTT.

V usage is TRBV7-8 and J usage is TRBJ2-7; 8 bases align to TRBD1. The CDR3 sequence is 16 residues long. Germline loops: CDR1 SGHVS, CDR2 FQNEAQ. Trimming removed 1 base from V and 7 bases from J; junction bases left unmatched: 12. The DNA for the CDR3 is TGTGCCAGCAGCTTAGTCGGCAGGGGGCGCGAATCGGAGCAGTACTTC. Translating gives CASSLVGRGRESEQYF.

J is TRBJ1-1 and V is TRBV25-1, with D possibly TRBD1 on 6 matching bases. The CDR3 runs to 13 residues. CDR1 is MGHDK, CDR2 SYGVNS, per germline. Trimming removed 6 bases from V and 0 bases from J, with 8 bases in between. CDR3 nucleotides: TGTGCCAGCAGGGGACACCTGAACACTGAAGCTTTCTTT. This sequence encodes CASRGHLNTEAFF.

The chain combines TRBV12-3 or TRBV12-4 with TRBJ2-1, with TRBD1 as a possible D gene (6 bases). The CDR3 contains 13 residues. Between the trimmed V and J ends, which lost 8 bases and 9 bases, there was a span of 17 bases. CDR3 sequence: CASARGSTGEQFF. DNA of the CDR3: TGTGCCAGCGCTAGGGGGTCCACCGGTGAGCAGTTCTTC.

The genes are TRBV19 and TRBJ1-3; perhaps TRBD1 as D (6 bases). With 6 bases removed from V and 4 bases from J, the gap between germline ends came to 10 bases. The germline CDR1 and CDR2 sequences are LNHDA and SQIVND (reference sequence). The CDR3 runs 13 residues. DNA of the CDR3: TGTGCCAGTAGCCAAACAGGGGGAAACACCATATATTTT. Its protein product is CASSQTGGNTIYF.

This sequence joins TRBV25-1 and TRBJ2-2, with 9 bases aligning to TRBD1. Germline trimming cut 6 bases from V and 5 bases from J; bases unmatched to any gene: 4. CDR3 length equals 14 residues. The germline V gene has CDR1 MGHDK and CDR2 SYGVNS. The CDR3 nucleotides are TGTGCCAGCAGGAGGACAGGGGCGACCGGGGAGCTGTTTTTT. Translation: CASRRTGATGELFF.

The genes are TRBV5-1 and TRBJ1-1; D is possibly TRBD1 (6 bases). The V end was cut by 4 bases, the J end by 2 bases, with 15 bases between. CDR1 is SGHRS and CDR2 is YFSETQ in the germline V gene. This CDR3 is 15 amino acids long. The DNA for the CDR3 is TGCGCCAGCAGCCCATTCGACAGGTTTAACACTGAAGCTTTCTTT. This gives the protein CASSPFDRFNTEAFF.

The chain carries TRBV29-1 and TRBJ2-2; TRBD2 matches at 11 bases. CDR3 length equals 15 residues. Losses at the gene ends were 6 bases for V and 0 bases for J; bases not matched to a gene: 3. Germline loops: CDR1 SQVTM, CDR2 ANQGSEA. CDR3 sequence reads: CSVKTSGANTGELFF. The CDR3, as DNA: TGCAGCGTCAAGACTAGCGGGGCGAACACCGGGGAGCTGTTTTTT.

V gene TRBV6-4 combines with J gene TRBJ2-1; D is possibly TRBD2 (5 bases). The CDR3 has 16 amino acids. Germline assignment: CDR1 MRHNA and CDR2 SNTAGT. Trimming took off 4 bases at V and 9 bases at J, with 22 bases between the two ends. The CDR3 loop is CASSVIGGAGFGEQFF. CDR3 bases: TGTGCCAGCAGTGTTATTGGCGGCGCGGGTTTCGGTGAGCAGTTCTTC.

The chain uses TRBV6-4 and TRBJ2-1, with 12 bases identical to TRBD2. Germline V lookup: CDR1 MRHNA, CDR2 SNTAGT. Unmatched junction bases numbered 12, after V lost 6 bases and J lost 9 bases. The CDR3 has 16 amino acids. CDR3 loop: CASRRGRLAGDGEQFF. CDR3 DNA: TGTGCCAGCAGGAGGGGGCGACTAGCGGGAGATGGTGAGCAGTTCTTC.

The chain recombines TRBV20-1 with TRBJ1-1; tentatively, D is TRBD1 (6 bases). This CDR3 is built from 13 residues. The V gene lost 3 bases and the J gene lost 3 bases, with 11 bases spanning the gap. Germline V gene lookup returns CDR1 DFQATT and CDR2 SNEGSKA (reference sequence). The CDR3 loop reads CSASFTGYTEAFF. The DNA for the CDR3 is TGCAGTGCTAGTTTTACAGGGTACACTGAAGCTTTCTTT.

As concerns this clone: One end of the junction varies from germline; a read error may be responsible. V usage is TRBV7-7 and J usage is TRBJ2-5; D may be TRBD2 (5 bases). The CDR3 sequence is 15 residues long. The germline CDR1 and CDR2 sequences are SSHAT and FNYEAQ (reference sequence). In nucleotides, the CDR3 is TGTGCTAGCAGTTGTGGGCGGGCACAAGATGGGACCCAGTACTTC. Translation gives CASSCGRAQDGTQYF. The full variable domain, in which reference TRBV7-7 and TRBJ2-5 provide the parts outside the CDR3, is GAGVSQSPRYKVTKRGQDVTLRCDPISSHATLYWYQQALGQGPEFLTYFNYEAQPDKSGLPSDRFSAERPEGSISTLTIQRTEQRDSAMYRCASSCGRAQDGTQYFGPGTRLLVL.

The sample holds a few counts of this clone. Other nucleotide sequences in the sample specify the same CDR3. The chain employs TRBV20-1 and TRBJ1-2; TRBD1 might be the D (5 bases). This CDR3 is built from 11 residues. Germline lookup yields CDR1 DFQATT and CDR2 SNEGSKA (reference sequence). V lost 4 bases and J lost 2, with 5 bases in between. The CDR3 protein is CSATGNYGYTF. For the CDR3, the DNA is TGCAGTGCTACAGGGAACTATGGCTACACCTTC.

The CDR3 nucleotides are TGTGCCAGCAGTGACTCCGGGACACGTTACGAGCAGTACGTC. Amino acids: CASSDSGTRYEQYV. The J gene is TRBJ2-7, the V gene TRBV2; D perhaps matches TRBD1 (6 bases). Trimming took off 3 bases at V and 4 bases at J, with 13 bases between the two ends. This CDR3 has 14 amino acids. Germline V CDR1 and CDR2: SNHLY, FYNNEI.

The table lists this clone with a few counts. This CDR3 is also generated by other DNA sequences in the sample. CDR3 sequence: CASSLAGTQETQYF. DNA for the CDR3: TGTGCCAGCAGCCTAGCCGGGACACAAGAGACCCAGTACTTC. V gene TRBV5-4 combines with J gene TRBJ2-5; possible D gene TRBD1, 6 bases. Looked up from germline, CDR1 is SGHNT and CDR2 is YYREEE (reference sequence). The CDR3 totals 14 residues. The V gene lost 4 bases and the J gene lost 2 bases, with 12 bases spanning the gap.

The chain couples TRBV13 to TRBJ2-3, with 7 bases matching TRBD1. CDR3 length: 15 amino acids. With 2 bases clipped from V and 3 bases from J, the junction kept 5 bases outside the gene matches. The germline gives CDR1 PRHDT, CDR2 FYEKMQ (reference sequence). The CDR3 here is CASSLRAGGTDTQYF. DNA of the CDR3: TGTGCCAGCAGCTTAAGAGCAGGGGGAACAGATACGCAGTATTTT.

This clone appeared a single time. The CDR3 DNA is TGTGCCAGCAGTTTATTGCGGGGCAGGACCGGGGAGCTGTTTTTT. Its protein is CASSLLRGRTGELFF. V usage is TRBV27 and J usage is TRBJ2-2; the D gene is possibly TRBD2 (6 bases). V lost 1 base, J lost 5 bases, and 11 bases lay in between. Germline V lookup: CDR1 MNHEY, CDR2 SMNVEV (reference sequence). CDR3 length equals 15 residues.

The V and J genes are TRBV27 and TRBJ1-4; D is undetermined. Germline CDR1 MNHEY, CDR2 SMNVEV (reference sequence). This CDR3 is built from 13 residues. Trimming cost V 6 bases and J 3 bases, with 8 bases left between them. Here the CDR3 DNA reads TGTGCCAGCAGCCGTCGGTCTAATGAAAAACTGTTTTTT. Translation: CASSRRSNEKLFF.

This chain links TRBV15 with TRBJ1-1; maybe TRBD1 (6 bases). The CDR3 length is 14 residues. Between the trimmed V and J ends, which lost 0 bases and 4 bases, there was a span of 9 bases. Per the germline V gene, CDR1 is LNHNV and CDR2 is YYDKDF (reference sequence). The CDR3 DNA is TGTGCCACCAGCAGAGATTTGGGGGCCACTGAAGCTTTCTTT. Amino acid sequence: CATSRDLGATEAFF.

This chain uses TRBV29-1 with TRBJ1-1, with D perhaps matching TRBD1 (6 bases). This CDR3 has 14 amino acids. The germline V gene encodes CDR1 SQVTM and CDR2 ANQGSEA. V gave up 7 bases and J gave up 1 base, with 16 bases separating them. Here the CDR3 reads CSGIGTPGNTEAFF. The CDR3 region has the DNA TGCAGCGGCATCGGGACACCTGGGAACACTGAAGCTTTCTTT.

In its sample, this clone was seen a few times. The chain recombines TRBV10-1 with TRBJ2-1; 7 nucleotides agree with TRBD2. The junction had 6 bases not matched to a gene; V was cut back by 1 base and J by 3 bases. CDR1 is WNHNN, CDR2 SYGVQD, per germline (reference sequence). The CDR3 spans 16 residues. In DNA, the CDR3 is TGCGCCAGCAGTGAGTATTCGGGACTATTCTACAATGAGCAGTTCTTC. It is translated as CASSEYSGLFYNEQFF.

The gene calls are TRBV19 and TRBJ2-1, with TRBD2 matching 8 bases. The germline V gene encodes CDR1 LNHDA and CDR2 SQIVND (reference sequence). The CDR3 is made up of 13 amino acids. V lost 6 bases and J lost 10; bases outside the gene matches: 8. The CDR3 DNA reads as TGTGCCAGTAGGGTACGCGGGAGGCGAGAGCAGTTCTTC. Its translation is CASRVRGRREQFF.